There are a few counts of the clone carrying this T cell receptor beta chain. The entry originates in a study of OX40 agonist ivuxolimab in advanced cancers. Overall study: Recorded diagnoses for dose-escalation patients were hepatocellular carcinoma, melanoma, renal cell or head and neck cancer.

The CDR3 is made up of 13 amino acids. The germline CDR1 and CDR2 sequences are LNHDA and SQIVND (reference sequence). V was pared by 6 bases and J by 5 bases, with 13 bases between. Method: immunoSEQ multiplex PCR; TCRdb's copy keeps in-frame clones and lacks some. The data hold tens of thousands of clones, with around four fifths observed a single time. Sequencing was performed on CD4+ or CD8+ T cells sorted from blood, taken in a trial of the OX40 agonist ivuxolimab. The origin of this receptor is an adult with an advanced solid tumor such as melanoma, head and neck, liver or kidney cancer. The chain employs TRBV19 and TRBJ1-2; possibly TRBD1 for D (6 bases). DNA of the CDR3: TGTGCCAGTAGCGAAAGACAGGCTTATGGCTACACCTTC. Encoded protein: CASSERQAYGYTF.